This is a list of T cell receptor beta chains from one sample in a study of control samples from healthy donors and cancer patients. Method: immunoSEQ multiplex PCR; TCRdb's copy keeps in-frame clones and lacks some. The data hold 50,000 to 55,000 clones, with 95% observed a single time. Sequencing was done on a sample of blood. These receptors all stem from a man younger than 45 in good health. Both conserved end residues are part of each CDR3.

v_gene	j_gene	CDR3aa
TRBV4-1	TRBJ2-7	CASSQEGTSGRKQYF
TRBV9	TRBJ1-6	CASSAAGTVNSPLHF
TRBV15	TRBJ1-1	CATSREGGRLVNTEAFF
TRBV6-5	TRBJ1-2	CASSWDTGNYGYTF
TRBV5-1	TRBJ2-2	CASSLAGKNTGELFF
TRBV6-5	TRBJ1-2	CASSTDWGRDGYTF
TRBV4-1	TRBJ1-5	CASSQVPGGGNQPQHF
TRBV30	TRBJ2-7	CAWSRAGTPGYEQYF
TRBV29-1	TRBJ1-5	CSVVIVRGQPQHF
TRBV5-4	TRBJ1-4	CASSLSGGLNEKLFF
TRBV28	TRBJ2-1	CASSLSGGNEQFF
TRBV29-1	TRBJ1-2	CSVDTGGTGGKSYGYTF
TRBV19	TRBJ2-1	CASSTLQGGEQFF
TRBV5-5	TRBJ2-7	CASSLVPGLPYEQYF
TRBV30	TRBJ2-7	CAWTRDRDEQYF
TRBV28	TRBJ1-5	CASSFGATVRAQHF
TRBV10-3	TRBJ1-1	CAISQGGTEAFF
TRBV30	TRBJ2-1	CAWSVPGTRYNEQFF
TRBV13	TRBJ1-5	CASSRNRVQPQHF
TRBV19	TRBJ2-3	CASSYDRGTDTQYF
TRBV6-5	TRBJ2-1	CASSSTSGSYNEQFF
TRBV6-4	TRBJ2-5	CASSDSPGQGKETQYF
TRBV28	TRBJ1-2	CASGGQGTWGYGYTF